The 17 T cell receptor beta chains listed next were all sequenced from one sample in a study of PD-1 blockade in classical Hodgkin lymphoma. The sample's time point: cycle 4 day 1 (C4D1), after around six weeks of nivolumab. Patients all relapsed after autologous stem cell transplantation, and there was variation in brentuximab vedotin exposure. TCRdb's copy holds only in-frame clones and misses some; the assay was immunoSEQ multiplex PCR. The table includes tens of thousands of clones, 90% detected once. The specimen comprised peripheral blood mononuclear cells (PBMCs), sampled before the fourth cycle of nivolumab. The receptors come from a human donor with classical Hodgkin lymphoma.

The chain couples TRBV7-9 to TRBJ2-2; 13 nucleotides agree with TRBD2. Trimming at V came to 5 bases and at J to 5 bases, leaving 2 bases not matched to a gene. Germline V gene data show CDR1 as SEHNR and CDR2 as FQNEAQ (reference sequence). The CDR3 spans 15 residues. The CDR3: CASSTGLAGTGELFF. Here the CDR3 DNA reads TGTGCCAGCAGCACGGGACTAGCGGGAACCGGGGAGCTGTTTTTT.

The chain carries TRBV9 and TRBJ2-1; 12 bases match TRBD2. CDR1 is SGDLS and CDR2 is YYNGEE in the germline V gene. V lost 0 bases and J lost 6; bases outside the gene matches: 10. The CDR3 spans 18 residues. As DNA, the CDR3 is TGTGCCAGCAGCGTAGCTCCGACTAGCGGGAGAAAGGGCAATGAGCAGTTCTTC. Translating it yields CASSVAPTSGRKGNEQFF.

The genes are TRBV9 and TRBJ2-2, with D possibly matching TRBD2 (5 bases). V was clipped by 7 bases and J by 6 bases, with 13 bases between them. CDR1 is SGDLS and CDR2 is YYNGEE in the germline V gene. The CDR3 length is 13 residues. The CDR3 region has the DNA TGTGCCAGCGGCACCTCCGGGGCCGGGGAGCTGTTTTTT. Protein product: CASGTSGAGELFF.

The chain uses TRBV5-1 and TRBJ2-1, with 8 bases matching TRBD2. Germline-derived CDR1 and CDR2 are SGHRS and YFSETQ. The CDR3 is 15 amino acids. Germline trimming cut 4 bases from V and 10 bases from J; bases unmatched to any gene: 13. CDR3 DNA sequence: TGCGCCAGCAGCCCATCCGGGACTAGGACCGGGGAGCAGTTCTTC. Protein product: CASSPSGTRTGEQFF.

The chain recombines TRBV9 with TRBJ2-7, with TRBD2 matching 7 bases. Losses at the gene ends were 2 bases for V and 2 bases for J; bases not matched to a gene: 4. The length of the CDR3 is 14 residues. Germline lookup yields CDR1 SGDLS and CDR2 YYNGEE. The CDR3 sequence is CASSVELATYEQYF. The CDR3 DNA reads as TGTGCCAGCAGCGTTGAACTAGCGACCTACGAGCAGTACTTC.

The chain links TRBV28 to TRBJ1-2; D gene ambiguous. CDR1 MDHEN and CDR2 SYDVKM come from the germline V gene. The CDR3 loop spans 12 amino acids. Between the trimmed V and J ends, which lost 3 bases and 9 bases, there was a span of 11 bases. The CDR3 DNA follows: TGTGCCAGCAGTTTTAGGCCGACGAGCTACACCTTC. Protein product: CASSFRPTSYTF.

This clone was seen once. This chain uses TRBV19 with TRBJ1-1; 12 bases are shared with TRBD1. CDR3 length equals 16 residues. With V trimmed by 4 bases and J by 3 bases, 6 bases remained unmatched. Germline V gene sequence: CDR1 LNHDA, CDR2 SQIVND (reference sequence). The CDR3 coding sequence is TGTGCCAGTAGTAGCCGGGACAGGGGGCATGACACTGAAGCTTTCTTT. This encodes CASSSRDRGHDTEAFF.

The chain couples TRBV5-6 to TRBJ2-7, with D unresolved. Trimming stripped 0 bases from V and 4 bases from J, with 8 bases between. The CDR3 extends over 13 amino acids. Germline V lookup: CDR1 SGHDT, CDR2 YYEEEE. The CDR3 reads CASSLDLRYEQYF. The CDR3 DNA is TGTGCCAGCAGCTTGGACCTCCGGTACGAGCAGTACTTC.

The chain recombines TRBV4-1 with TRBJ2-4; possibly TRBD2 for D (5 bases). V dropped 2 bases and J dropped 8 bases, with 10 bases sitting between them. Germline CDR1 is MGHRA and CDR2 is YSYEKL. The CDR3 consists of 13 residues. CDR3 protein: CASSQPTADIQYF. DNA for the CDR3: TGCGCCAGCAGCCAACCTACAGCGGACATTCAGTACTTC.

This chain uses TRBV11-1 with TRBJ2-2, with TRBD1 as a possible D gene (5 bases). Looked up from germline, CDR1 is SGHAT and CDR2 is FQDESV (reference sequence). The ends were cut back, 4 bases at V and 6 bases at J, with 15 bases in the middle. CDR3 length: 15 amino acids. Here the CDR3 reads CASSSRGFYAGELFF. DNA of the CDR3: TGTGCCAGCAGCTCTAGGGGCTTTTACGCCGGGGAGCTGTTTTTT. The whole variable domain, remainder taken from reference TRBV11-1 and TRBJ2-2, is EAEVAQSPRYKITEKSQAVAFWCDPISGHATLYWYRQILGQGPELLVQFQDESVVDDSQLPKDRFSAERLKGVDSTLKIQPAELGDSAMYLCASSSRGFYAGELFFGEGSRLTVL.

The chain couples TRBV29-1 to TRBJ2-5; tentative D call: TRBD1 (6 bases). This CDR3 has 14 residues. V lost 7 bases and J lost 3, with 18 bases in between. Germline assignment: CDR1 SQVTM and CDR2 ANQGSEA. Here the CDR3 reads CSAKTTGLEETQYF. The CDR3 coding sequence is TGCAGCGCAAAAACCACAGGGCTAGAAGAGACCCAGTACTTC.

J is TRBJ2-7 and V is TRBV11-3, with a possible D match to TRBD1 (5 bases). Trimming stripped 2 bases from V and 3 bases from J, with 8 bases between. Germline V lookup: CDR1 SGHNT, CDR2 YENEEA. This CDR3 has 13 amino acids. The CDR3: CASSLRGYYEQYF. CDR3 DNA sequence: TGTGCCAGCAGCTTAAGGGGCTACTACGAGCAGTACTTC.

The V and J genes are TRBV21-1 and TRBJ2-3; TRBD2 is the table's D call and was not checked against the DNA. TRBV21-1 is marked as a pseudogene. CDR3 length: 17 residues. The CDR3 DNA reads TGTGCCAGCAGCAAAGCCCTAGCGGGAGACTCCACAGATACGCAGTATTTT. It encodes CASSKALAGDSTDTQYF.

This chain joins TRBV19 and TRBJ1-1; D not certain. Germline lookup yields CDR1 LNHDA and CDR2 SQIVND (reference sequence). This CDR3 has 14 residues. V dropped 5 bases and J dropped 1 base, with 11 bases sitting between them. Written as DNA, the CDR3 is TGTGCCAGTAGTCCTATTGTGGGGAACACTGAAGCTTTCTTT. Translated, it gives CASSPIVGNTEAFF. Full variable domain (outside the CDR3, taken from reference TRBV19 and TRBJ1-1): DGGITQSPKYLFRKEGQNVTLSCEQNLNHDAMYWYRQDPGQGLRLIYYSQIVNDFQKGDIAEGYSVSREKKESFPLTVTSAQKNPTAFYLCASSPIVGNTEAFFGQGTRLTVV.

The rearrangement links TRBV6-1 to TRBJ1-2, with TRBD1 identical over 7 bases. The CDR3 is made up of 15 amino acids. The V gene's germline CDR1 is MNHNS and CDR2 SASEGT. V shed 7 bases, J shed 2 bases, and the junction held 10 bases outside the gene matches. Written as DNA, the CDR3 is TGTGCCAGCACCCCAACCTCGGGACAGAACTATGGCTACACCTTC. It specifies CASTPTSGQNYGYTF.

The chain links TRBV5-1 to TRBJ1-2, with 7 bases matching TRBD1. The CDR3 loop spans 16 amino acids. Trimming took 0 bases from V and 2 from J; bases not matched to a gene: 7. Looked up from germline, CDR1 is SGHRS and CDR2 is YFSETQ. In DNA form, the CDR3 reads TGCGCCAGCAGCTTGGGTGGACAGGAGAAGAACTATGGCTACACCTTC. It encodes CASSLGGQEKNYGYTF.

V gene TRBV27 combines with J gene TRBJ1-5, with D possibly being TRBD1 (6 bases). CDR3 size: 14 residues. Trimming removed 6 bases at V and 6 bases at J, with 15 bases between. Germline loops: CDR1 MNHEY, CDR2 SMNVEV (reference sequence). CDR3 nucleotides: TGTGCCAGCAGACAGTCGGGGGGCGGTCAGCCCCAGCATTTT. It codes for CASRQSGGGQPQHF.